A single sample gave rise to the 9 T cell receptor beta chains below, sequenced in a study of T cell clonotyping in hematopoietic cell transplantation. The time point denotes: recipient sample about 28 days before transplant, after cytoreduction. The table came from immunoSEQ multiplex PCR; TCRdb's copy has only in-frame clones and leaves some out. The table includes approximately 44,000 clones, 85% detected once. The material sequenced was peripheral blood mononuclear cells, taken before stem cell transplant. These receptors all come from a man between 60 and 70 years old with acute myeloid leukemia. Some clones in this sample may be carry-over from other donors' samples.

This chain connects TRBV29-1 to TRBJ2-6; tentative D call: TRBD1 (6 bases). The CDR3 has 13 amino acids. Trimming stripped 7 bases from V and 2 bases from J, with 9 bases between. The V gene's germline CDR1 is SQVTM and CDR2 ANQGSEA. The CDR3 DNA reads TGCAGCGCCCGGGACACTGGGGCCAACGTCCTGACTTTC. Protein: CSARDTGANVLTF. The whole variable domain, filled in from reference TRBV29-1 and TRBJ2-6, reads SAVISQKPSRDICQRGTSLTIQCQVDSQVTMMFWYRQQPGQSLTLIATANQGSEATYESGFVIDKFPISRPNLTFSTLTVSNMSPEDSSIYLCSARDTGANVLTFGAGSRLTVL.

The chain combines TRBV6-6 with TRBJ1-1; the D gene is possibly TRBD1 (5 bases). Per germline, CDR1 MNHNY and CDR2 SVGAGI (reference sequence). V was shortened by 5 bases and J by 1 base, with 8 bases between the two germline ends. CDR3 length: 13 amino acids. CDR3: CASSVGGNTEAFF. In DNA form, the CDR3 reads TGTGCCAGCAGTGTCGGGGGGAACACTGAAGCTTTCTTT.

V is TRBV7-9 and J is TRBJ1-2; 9 nucleotides align to TRBD1. CDR3 length: 15 residues. With V trimmed by 5 bases and J by 5 bases, 9 bases remained unmatched. Germline CDR1 is SEHNR and CDR2 is FQNEAQ (reference sequence). The CDR3 DNA is TGTGCCAGCAGCCCAGGACAGGGGCGACGGTATGGCTACACCTTC. Amino acids: CASSPGQGRRYGYTF.

The V and J genes are TRBV13 and TRBJ2-1, with D possibly being TRBD2 (7 bases). CDR3 length: 16 residues. Trimming stripped 5 bases from V and 4 bases from J, with 18 bases between. The germline CDR1 and CDR2 sequences are PRHDT and FYEKMQ (reference sequence). CDR3: CASSGPWGGPYNEQFF. In DNA, the CDR3 is TGTGCCAGCAGCGGCCCGTGGGGGGGCCCATACAATGAGCAGTTCTTC.

As DNA, the CDR3 is TGTGCCAGCAGCTTGGTGGGAGGGGCGATCCGGAGGTTGGAGACCCAGTACTTC. Translated, it gives CASSLVGGAIRRLETQYF. V and J are TRBV7-6 and TRBJ2-5; 7 bases fit TRBD2. CDR1 is SGHVS and CDR2 is FNYEAQ in the germline V gene. With 3 bases clipped from V and 5 bases from J, the junction kept 18 bases outside the gene matches. The CDR3 consists of 18 residues.

The chain links TRBV9 to TRBJ2-4; 15 bases are shared with TRBD2. After removal of 5 bases from V and 7 bases from J, the junction contained 4 bases not matched to a gene. The CDR3 length is 15 residues. The germline V gene encodes CDR1 SGDLS and CDR2 YYNGEE. The DNA for the CDR3 is TGTGCCAGCAGTAGGACTAGCGGGGGGGTTAACATTCAGTACTTC. It is translated as CASSRTSGGVNIQYF.

This rearrangement joins TRBV2 to TRBJ2-3, with 8 bases matching TRBD2. CDR3 length equals 15 residues. The germline V gene has CDR1 SNHLY and CDR2 FYNNEI. V lost 6 bases, J lost 2 bases, and 7 bases stayed unmatched. The CDR3 nucleotides read TGTGCCAGCAGCACAACGGGGGGGAACACAGATACGCAGTATTTT. This translates into CASSTTGGNTDTQYF.

The chain employs TRBV6-1 and TRBJ1-6, with 7 bases that match TRBD1. With V trimmed by 5 bases and J by 5 bases, 6 bases remained unmatched. The CDR3 has 15 residues. Germline CDR1 and CDR2: MNHNS and SASEGT. CDR3 loop: CASSFRDRNNSPLHF. The CDR3, as DNA: TGTGCCAGCAGTTTCCGGGACAGAAATAATTCACCCCTCCACTTT.

The chain is built from TRBV7-3 and TRBJ2-7, with 9 bases matching TRBD1. The length of the CDR3 is 15 residues. V lost 6 bases to trimming and J lost 1 base; unmatched junction nucleotides: 7. CDR1 and CDR2 (germline): SGHTA, FQGTGA. The CDR3 loop is CASSITGGGSYEQYF. CDR3 nucleotide sequence: TGTGCCAGCAGTATCACAGGGGGCGGATCCTACGAGCAGTACTTC.